Presented here are 23 T cell receptor beta chains from one specimen sequenced in a study of vaccination effects on CD4 cells after COVID-19. Produced via immunoSEQ multiplex PCR; TCRdb's table is partial and in-frame only. The sample lists tens of thousands of clones; 74% were seen once. It was after more than nine days of culture that CD4+ T cells were isolated. Participants received two doses of either the BNT162b2 or mRNA-1273 vaccine. Antigens for these TCRs are unknown. The sample in question was CD4+ T cells from PBMCs cultured without peptide, obtained after COVID-19 vaccination. These receptor sequences come from a human donor who received a COVID-19 vaccine.

The chain is built from TRBV20-1 and TRBJ2-3, with 9 nucleotides matching TRBD2. Unmatched junction bases numbered 5, after V lost 3 bases and J lost 4 bases. Germline assignment: CDR1 DFQATT and CDR2 SNEGSKA (reference sequence). The CDR3 spans 14 residues. The CDR3 nucleotides read TGCAGTGCTAGTTCAGCGGGGGGAGCAGATACGCAGTATTTT. It codes for CSASSAGGADTQYF.

This sequence joins TRBV10-2 and TRBJ2-1, with 12 nucleotides matching TRBD2. The germline CDR1 and CDR2 sequences are WSHSY and SAAADI. With V trimmed by 4 bases and J by 3 bases, 1 base remained unmatched. The CDR3 extends over 15 amino acids. CDR3 in DNA: TGCGCCAGCAGTGGACTAGCGGGGGACTACAATGAGCAGTTCTTC. Translated: CASSGLAGDYNEQFF.

The genes are TRBV6-1 and TRBJ1-5, with no clear D. V lost 2 bases and J 0 bases, leaving 8 bases between the germline ends. This CDR3 has 15 residues. From germline, CDR1 is MNHNS and CDR2 SASEGT. For the CDR3, the DNA is TGTGCCAGCAGTGAATTCAGCAATAGCAATCAGCCCCAGCATTTT. Translation gives CASSEFSNSNQPQHF.

This sequence joins TRBV7-3 and TRBJ1-6; D gene uncertain. This CDR3 is 13 amino acids long. Trimming stripped 0 bases from V and 6 bases from J, with 3 bases between. CDR1 SGHTA and CDR2 FQGTGA come from the germline V gene. The CDR3 DNA reads TGTGCCAGCAGCTTAACTCCTAATTCACCCCTCCACTTT. The encoded protein is CASSLTPNSPLHF.

The chain links TRBV28 to TRBJ1-1; tentative D call: TRBD1 (5 bases). CDR3 length equals 14 residues. Germline CDR1 and CDR2: MDHEN and SYDVKM. The ends were cut back, 5 bases at V and 7 bases at J, with 17 bases in the middle. This CDR3 is CASSPERGFGEAFF. In DNA, the CDR3 is TGTGCCAGCAGTCCAGAACGGGGGTTTGGTGAAGCTTTCTTT.

The rearrangement joins TRBV29-1 to TRBJ2-1; D tentatively reads TRBD1 or TRBD2 (7 bases each). The CDR3 is 14 residues long. Trimming removed 2 bases from V and 7 bases from J, with 15 bases in between. The germline V gene encodes CDR1 SQVTM and CDR2 ANQGSEA. The CDR3: CSVERSRGGNEQFF. The CDR3 DNA sequence: TGCAGCGTTGAACGGTCCAGGGGGGGGAATGAGCAGTTCTTC.

The chain carries TRBV3-1 (or the pseudogene TRBV3-2) and TRBJ1-2, with 7 bases identical to TRBD1. The V gene end was trimmed by 3 bases and the J gene end by 8 bases; junction bases not matched to a gene: 6. Germline V lookup: CDR1 LGHDT, CDR2 YNNKEL (reference sequence). This CDR3 contains 13 residues. Written as DNA, the CDR3 is TGTGCCAGCAGCCAGACAGGGACACAAGGCTACACCTTC. It yields the protein CASSQTGTQGYTF.

This clone was found a few times. The chain employs TRBV2 and TRBJ2-2; D is unclear. The germline gives CDR1 SNHLY, CDR2 FYNNEI. V lost 5 bases and J 0 bases, leaving 4 bases between the germline ends. This CDR3 spans 13 amino acids. The CDR3 loop is CASSNTNTGELFF. CDR3 bases: TGTGCCAGCAGTAACACGAACACCGGGGAGCTGTTTTTT.

V usage is TRBV5-1 and J usage is TRBJ1-1; TRBD1 aligns across 8 bases. The CDR3 is 15 residues long. J gave up 4 bases and V 4 bases, and 9 bases lay outside the gene matches. Germline V gene sequence: CDR1 SGHRS, CDR2 YFSETQ. The CDR3 spells CASSPDGQGRTEAFF. In DNA, the CDR3 is TGCGCCAGCAGCCCCGACGGACAGGGCCGCACTGAAGCTTTCTTT.

The sample holds one count of this clone. The chain joins TRBV2 to TRBJ2-1, with 11 bases matching TRBD2. From germline, CDR1 is SNHLY and CDR2 FYNNEI. The CDR3 extends over 15 amino acids. J was trimmed by 4 bases and V by 5 bases; bases with no gene match: 4. The CDR3 here is CASSSSGGPYNEQFF. The DNA of the CDR3 is TGTGCCAGCAGTTCTAGCGGGGGGCCTTACAATGAGCAGTTCTTC.

The V and J genes are TRBV7-2 and TRBJ2-5; 12 bases match TRBD2. With V trimmed by 4 bases and J by 4 bases, 10 bases remained unmatched. The CDR3 runs to 17 residues. Per germline, CDR1 SGHTA and CDR2 FQGNSA. Written as DNA, the CDR3 is TGTGCCAGCAGCTCCCCGGGGCTAGCGGGGGGGCGAGAGACCCAGTACTTC. Protein product: CASSSPGLAGGRETQYF. Using reference TRBV7-2 and TRBJ2-5 for the parts outside the CDR3, the full variable domain is GAGVSQSPSNKVTEKGKDVELRCDPISGHTALYWYRQSLGQGLEFLIYFQGNSAPDKSGLPSDRFSAERTGGSVSTLTIQRTQQEDSAVYLCASSSPGLAGGRETQYFGPGTRLLVL.

The chain has TRBV7-7 and TRBJ2-5; D perhaps matches TRBD1 (6 bases). The CDR3 length is 14 residues. The germline CDR1 and CDR2 sequences are SSHAT and FNYEAQ (reference sequence). V lost 5 bases and J lost 4, with 14 bases in between. In nucleotides, the CDR3 is TGTGCCAGCAGCCTAACGTCGACAGGAGAGACCCAGTACTTC. This encodes CASSLTSTGETQYF.

Written as DNA, the CDR3 is TGCGCCAGCAGTGAGGGGATTGCTAACTATGGCTACACCTTC. Its translation: CASSEGIANYGYTF. This chain joins TRBV10-1 and TRBJ1-2, with D unresolved. Germline V gene sequence: CDR1 WNHNN, CDR2 SYGVQD (reference sequence). This CDR3 is built from 14 residues. Trimming took 2 bases from V and 0 from J, leaving 7 bases between them.

In nucleotides, the CDR3 is TGTGCCAGCAGCTTGGGGGGGACAGGGGATGTCTATAGCAATCAGCCCCAGCATTTT. As protein: CASSLGGTGDVYSNQPQHF. The chain combines TRBV5-4 with TRBJ1-5; 10 bases fit TRBD1. The V and J ends lost 0 bases and 0 bases, in that order; junction bases with no gene match: 9. The CDR3 sequence is 19 residues long. Germline CDR1 and CDR2: SGHNT and YYREEE (reference sequence). The whole variable domain, remainder taken from reference TRBV5-4 and TRBJ1-5, is ETGVTQSPTHLIKTRGQQVTLRCSSQSGHNTVSWYQQALGQGPQFIFQYYREEENGRGNFPPRFSGLQFPNYSSELNVNALELDDSALYLCASSLGGTGDVYSNQPQHFGDGTRLSIL.

The rearrangement joins TRBV30 to TRBJ1-5, with D perhaps matching TRBD1 (5 bases). Trimming pared 0 bases from V and 3 bases from J, leaving 6 bases between. Germline assignment: CDR1 GTSNPN and CDR2 SVGIG (reference sequence). The CDR3 is 13 amino acids. The CDR3 bases are TGTGCCTGGAGTGTACAGGACAATCAGCCCCAGCATTTT. This encodes CAWSVQDNQPQHF.

The gene calls are TRBV6-1 and TRBJ2-3; D is perhaps TRBD2 (6 bases). CDR3 length: 23 amino acids. Trimming removed 1 base at V and 0 bases at J, with 32 bases between. Looked up from germline, CDR1 is MNHNS and CDR2 is SASEGT. This CDR3 is CASSEVPGLHLVAGYTSTDTQYF. CDR3 DNA sequence: TGTGCCAGCAGTGAAGTGCCGGGACTCCACTTAGTGGCGGGCTACACTAGCACAGATACGCAGTATTTT.

DNA of the CDR3: TGTGCCAGCAGCCCCGGGACAGGCACTGAAGCTTTCTTT. Protein product: CASSPGTGTEAFF. The V and J genes are TRBV11-3 and TRBJ1-1, with 8 positions matching TRBD1. V was pared by 5 bases and J by 4 bases, with 3 bases of the junction left unmatched. Germline CDR1 reads SGHNT; CDR2 reads YENEEA. The CDR3 sequence is 13 residues long.

J is TRBJ1-5 and V is TRBV5-5; TRBD1 aligns across 11 bases. Per the germline V gene, CDR1 is SGHKS and CDR2 is YYEKEE (reference sequence). Trimming cost V 1 base and J 6 bases; bases outside gene matches: 3. The CDR3 runs 15 residues. This CDR3 reads CASSLSGTGGQPQHF. CDR3 nucleotides: TGTGCCAGCAGCTTGTCCGGGACAGGGGGTCAGCCCCAGCATTTT.

This clone has only a few counts. This sequence joins TRBV28 and TRBJ1-3, with 8 bases lining up with TRBD1. The V gene end was trimmed by 5 bases and the J gene end by 4 bases; junction bases not matched to a gene: 7. Germline assignment: CDR1 MDHEN and CDR2 SYDVKM. The CDR3 runs to 15 residues. CDR3 amino acids: CASSADRGAGNTIYF. The DNA for the CDR3 is TGTGCCAGCAGTGCAGACAGGGGAGCGGGAAACACCATATATTTT.

This chain links TRBV25-1 with TRBJ2-1; the D gene is possibly TRBD1 (6 bases). Looked up from germline, CDR1 is MGHDK and CDR2 is SYGVNS. This CDR3 has 12 amino acids. With 8 bases removed from V and 4 bases from J, the gap between germline ends came to 9 bases. The CDR3 protein is CASAGQYNEQFF. As DNA, the CDR3 is TGTGCCAGCGCCGGACAGTACAATGAGCAGTTCTTC.

The V and J genes are TRBV10-1 and TRBJ1-4; maybe TRBD1 (5 bases). The germline V gene has CDR1 WNHNN and CDR2 SYGVQD (reference sequence). The CDR3 consists of 13 residues. Trimming stripped 4 bases from V and 6 bases from J, with 9 bases between. Here the CDR3 reads CASSGSGYEKLFF. The CDR3 nucleotides read TGCGCCAGCAGTGGATCAGGGTATGAAAAACTGTTTTTT.

The rearrangement links TRBV7-9 to TRBJ2-2; 8 nucleotides match TRBD1. Germline V CDR1 and CDR2: SEHNR, FQNEAQ (reference sequence). The junction had 5 bases not matched to a gene; V was cut back by 4 bases and J by 1 base. The CDR3 is 16 amino acids. The CDR3, as DNA: TGTGCCAGCAGCTCCAGACAGGGGATGAACACCGGGGAGCTGTTTTTT. Its protein product is CASSSRQGMNTGELFF.

The gene calls are TRBV6-6 and TRBJ1-5, with D possibly being TRBD1 (5 bases). Trimming took off 7 bases at V and 6 bases at J, with 13 bases between the two ends. Germline V lookup: CDR1 MNHNY, CDR2 SVGAGI (reference sequence). The CDR3 is 13 residues long. The CDR3: CASMYQGGQPQHF. The CDR3 bases are TGTGCCAGCATGTATCAGGGAGGTCAGCCCCAGCATTTT.